The clone carrying this T cell receptor beta chain was seen once. Antigen: not known. Other DNA variants within this sample encode the same CDR3. The input for sorted-subset replicate PCRs was 200 to 250 ng DNA, tens of thousands of T cell genomes. Profiled with immunoSEQ multiplex PCR; TCRdb holds only in-frame clones, not every one. The sample shows 850,000 to 1,200,000 clones, roughly 80% of them seen only once. The data stem from a study of shared clonotypes between healthy human individuals. Study results and caveats: Generation probability values for non-shared clonotypes were lower than those for clonotypes shared by all four donors. Genetic and exposure-history diversity was limited by the small donor number.

With 0 bases clipped from V and 8 bases from J, the junction kept 8 bases outside the gene matches. There are 14 residues in the CDR3. Germline V lookup: CDR1 GTSNPN, CDR2 SVGIG (reference sequence). This sequence was found in a man between 18 and 29 years old in good health. The sample consisted of memory CD4+ T cells sorted from blood. The subset denotes: CD45RA-negative fraction. The rearrangement joins TRBV30 to TRBJ1-2; 8 nucleotides line up with TRBD1. CDR3 nucleotides: TGTGCCTGGAGTGTCAGGCAGGGGGCGGAGGGCTACACCTTC. Translating it yields CAWSVRQGAEGYTF.